The entry that follows covers one TCR beta chain sequence. In the authors' workflow: Reference gene primer amplification gave nucleated cell count estimates. Data came from immunoSEQ multiplex PCR; TCRdb stores just in-frame clones and leaves some out. V, J and clone size are taken as reported in that table, and D and trimming were inferred from the DNA itself. Of a few hundred thousand clones in the sample, 75% to 90% were seen once. This record belongs to a study of blood T cell repertoires in COVID-19. Turning to the study itself: From the United States, Italy and Spain came samples of acute and convalescent COVID-19. PBMCs, B-cell-depleted T cells, or T cells provided the cDNA or gDNA that made up the material.

The sequenced material came from peripheral blood. The receptor comes from a man aged 25-40 years with acute or convalescent COVID-19.

CDR3 amino acids: CASSHGTGPYEQYF. CDR3 bases: TGTGCCAGCTCTCATGGGACAGGGCCCTACGAGCAGTACTTC. V is TRBV18 and J is TRBJ2-7, with 9 bases matching TRBD1. Looked up from germline, CDR1 is KGHSH and CDR2 is LQKENI. The CDR3 sequence is 14 residues long. The J segment lost 2 bases and the V segment lost 6 bases, leaving 5 bases of the junction unmatched.